The present TCR beta chain was sequenced within a study of shared clonotypes between healthy human individuals. Assay: immunoSEQ multiplex PCR; the TCRdb copy retains only in-frame clones and omits some. The table includes approximately 500,000 clones, 79% detected once. This CDR3 region has 17 residues. CDR1 is MNHEY and CDR2 is SMNVEV in the germline V gene (reference sequence). The germline V and J ends were trimmed by 4 bases and 3 bases, with 22 bases remaining between them. This clonotype originated in a woman aged 40 to 50 in good health. Some clones in this sample may be carry-over from other donors' samples. Input material: PBMCs. The genes are TRBV27 and TRBJ2-7; weak D call: TRBD1 (6 bases). CDR3 nucleotide sequence: TGTGCCAGCAGTTACGGAAGATTCAGGGGCTCCCTCTACGAGCAGTACTTC. Translation gives CASSYGRFRGSLYEQYF.